This T cell receptor beta chain was retrieved from a study of a mutant IDH1 vaccine in newly diagnosed glioma. At the level of the study: The treated group averaged around 40 years old and was 62.5% male, roughly 40% female. Whole-study findings and limits: Pseudoprogression apparently lacked any relation to changes in top peripheral T cell clonotypes.

Germline CDR1 is ENHRY and CDR2 is SYGVKD. Trimming removed 6 bases at V and 4 bases at J, with 16 bases between. CDR3 size: 16 residues. With respect to this clone: Antigen unknown.

Specified time point: baseline, week 1 (first vaccination visit). Treatment of the sample: pre-vaccination baseline after standard-of-care therapy. Data came from immunoSEQ multiplex PCR; TCRdb stores just in-frame clones and leaves some out. The sample consists of about 68,000 clones, 79% of them appearing once. This clonotype was sampled from a man aged 50 or older with glioma. The input for sequencing was PBMCs, taken from a glioma patient treated with radiotherapy, temozolomide or both. The rearrangement links TRBV10-3 to TRBJ1-6; a weak D match, TRBD1 (6 bases). The CDR3 sequence is CAIRQGSGGYNSPLHF. CDR3 DNA sequence: TGTGCCATCAGACAGGGCTCTGGGGGATATAATTCACCCCTCCACTTT.